The 9 T cell receptor beta chains below all came from one sample that was sequenced in a study of shared clonotypes between healthy human individuals. Assay: immunoSEQ multiplex PCR; the TCRdb copy retains only in-frame clones and omits some. The sample consists of about 1 million clones, approximately 80% of them appearing once. Sequencing used memory CD4+ T cells from PBMCs. The sample's subset: CD45RA-negative fraction. These receptors originate from a young man in good health. Some clones in this sample may be carry-over from other donors' samples.

The V call is TRBV5-1, the J call TRBJ1-2; D not resolved. CDR3 size: 15 residues. V was clipped by 1 base and J by 0 bases, with 10 bases between them. Germline CDR1 SGHRS, CDR2 YFSETQ. Written as DNA, the CDR3 is TGCGCCAGCAGCTTGAGAGAGCAGGCTAACTATGGCTACACCTTC. It is translated as CASSLREQANYGYTF.

The rearrangement links TRBV10-3 to TRBJ2-7; TRBD1 or TRBD2 may be the D gene (5 bases each). Germline V gene lookup returns CDR1 ENHRY and CDR2 SYGVKD. V was clipped by 5 bases and J by 5 bases, with 22 bases between them. CDR3 length: 16 residues. CDR3 sequence: CAISTGGRGERDEQYF. The CDR3 bases are TGTGCCATCAGTACTGGAGGACGAGGGGAAAGAGACGAGCAGTACTTC.

CDR3 sequence reads: CATSVGTVGGYTF. The CDR3 region has the DNA TGTGCCACCTCGGTCGGGACGGTAGGTGGCTACACCTTC. The rearrangement uses TRBV10-3 and TRBJ1-2; D is possibly TRBD1 (5 bases). The germline V gene encodes CDR1 ENHRY and CDR2 SYGVKD. V was clipped by 10 bases and J by 7 bases, with 19 bases between them. This CDR3 has 13 residues.

This clone has only one observation. This sequence joins TRBV11-3 and TRBJ1-1, with D hard to call. This CDR3 region has 13 residues. Looked up from germline, CDR1 is SGHNT and CDR2 is YENEEA. Between the trimmed V and J ends, which lost 4 bases and 5 bases, there was a span of 11 bases. CDR3 in amino acids: CASSSKVGTEAFF. DNA of the CDR3: TGTGCCAGCAGCTCAAAAGTTGGGACTGAAGCTTTCTTT.

This chain uses TRBV5-1 with TRBJ2-1; D possibly corresponds to TRBD1 (5 bases). Trimming took off 0 bases at V and 9 bases at J, with 13 bases between the two ends. Germline V gives CDR1 SGHRS, CDR2 YFSETQ. This CDR3 is built from 14 residues. DNA for the CDR3: TGCGCCAGCAGCTTGGCCCAGGGCCCTGGTGAGCAGTTCTTC. This sequence encodes CASSLAQGPGEQFF.

As for this clone: A much larger clone sits a single nucleotide away, making a read error possible. This same CDR3 is encoded by further DNA sequences in the sample. The chain links TRBV7-2 to TRBJ2-7; 12 positions agree with TRBD2. Looked up from germline, CDR1 is SGHTA and CDR2 is FQGNSA. The CDR3 loop spans 15 amino acids. V trimming: 3 bases; J trimming: 0 bases; junction bases outside the gene matches: 0. The CDR3 DNA reads as TGTGCCAGCAGCTTGACTAGCGGGAGCTCCTACGAGCAGTACTTC. Translation gives CASSLTSGSSYEQYF. Looking up the rest from reference TRBV7-2 and TRBJ2-7 gives the full variable domain: GAGVSQSPSNKVTEKGKDVELRCDPISGHTALYWYRQSLGQGLEFLIYFQGNSAPDKSGLPSDRFSAERTGGSVSTLTIQRTQQEDSAVYLCASSLTSGSSYEQYFGPGTRLTVT.

The V and J genes are TRBV19 and TRBJ1-2; a weak D match, TRBD1 (5 bases). CDR1 and CDR2 (germline): LNHDA, SQIVND (reference sequence). Deletions cut 11 bases from V and 2 bases from J, with 15 bases between. This CDR3 spans 13 amino acids. The CDR3 here is CACHRDGNYGYTF. CDR3 nucleotides: TGTGCCTGCCACCGGGACGGGAACTATGGCTACACCTTC.

The chain recombines TRBV10-3 with TRBJ2-3; 7 nucleotides agree with TRBD1. Germline V CDR1 and CDR2: ENHRY, SYGVKD. J gave up 9 bases and V 7 bases, and 16 bases lay outside the gene matches. CDR3 size: 15 residues. The CDR3: CAIKATGTFTGTQYF. CDR3 sequence (DNA): TGTGCCATCAAAGCGACAGGGACCTTCACAGGGACGCAGTATTTT.

The chain employs TRBV27 and TRBJ1-2; possible D gene TRBD1, 6 bases. The CDR3 runs to 16 residues. From germline, CDR1 is MNHEY and CDR2 SMNVEV (reference sequence). V was shortened by 0 bases and J by 8 bases, with 19 bases between the two germline ends. The CDR3 loop reads CASSLSAGANRGGYTF. The CDR3 region has the DNA TGTGCCAGCAGTTTATCAGCGGGGGCCAATCGAGGAGGCTACACCTTC.